The 30 T cell receptor beta chains listed next were all sequenced from one sample in a study of cytomegalovirus exposure and HLA in healthy donors (TCRdb year 2017). The library was generated by the immunoSEQ multiplex PCR assay. The multiplex PCR relied on a mix of 60 forward primers for TCR Vbeta segments and 13 reverse primers for TCR Jbeta segments. The table was pulled from immuneACCESS by TCRdb, which kept in-frame rearrangements only. Such tables lose some clones; where checked, under half of the loss comes from unresolved V genes, and the rest has no known cause. Counted in this sample were 140,000 or so clones; approximately 81% of them appeared once. The ten largest clonotypes hold approximately 2.7% of the sample. Sequenced sample: PBMCs. These receptors were taken from a boy between 2 and 10 years old in good health and CMV-seronegative.

This clone was observed a single time. The chain joins TRBV6-1 to TRBJ2-5; perhaps TRBD2 as D (6 bases). V lost 10 bases, J lost 4 bases, and 19 bases lay in between. CDR3 length: 14 residues. Germline V gene sequence: CDR1 MNHNS, CDR2 SASEGT. CDR3 DNA: TGTGCCATTGGGGGGACGCCGGACGGAGAGACCCAGTACTTC. Translation gives CAIGGTPDGETQYF.

This chain's CDR3 is CASNRGIFWGYTF. CDR3 DNA sequence: TGTGCCAGCAACAGGGGCATTTTTTGGGGCTACACCTTC. The V call is TRBV9, the J call TRBJ1-2, with 7 bases matching TRBD1. The CDR3 is made up of 13 amino acids. With 6 bases clipped from V and 8 bases from J, the junction kept 10 bases outside the gene matches. The V gene's germline CDR1 is SGDLS and CDR2 YYNGEE.

This clone has more than one count but fewer than ten. The chain uses TRBV5-1 and TRBJ1-1; no firm D call. Per the germline V gene, CDR1 is SGHRS and CDR2 is YFSETQ. The CDR3 sequence is 16 residues long. Deletions cut 4 bases from V and 5 bases from J, with 21 bases between. The CDR3 reads CASSETAIVARTEAFF. CDR3 coding DNA: TGCGCCAGCAGCGAAACAGCAATAGTGGCCAGAACTGAAGCTTTCTTT.

This chain links TRBV9 with TRBJ1-2; D call uncertain. Per the germline V gene, CDR1 is SGDLS and CDR2 is YYNGEE. CDR3 length: 12 amino acids. Trimming stripped 0 bases from V and 4 bases from J, with 4 bases between. CDR3 amino acids: CASSVGSYGYTF. As DNA, the CDR3 is TGTGCCAGCAGCGTAGGCAGCTATGGCTACACCTTC.

The chain has TRBV5-1 and TRBJ1-2; tentatively, D is TRBD1 (5 bases). Germline assignment: CDR1 SGHRS and CDR2 YFSETQ. This CDR3 spans 15 amino acids. V was trimmed by 4 bases and J by 3 bases, leaving 16 bases between them. This chain's CDR3 is CASSLTAGGDYGYTF. The DNA for the CDR3 is TGCGCCAGCAGCCTGACTGCGGGGGGGGACTATGGCTACACCTTC.

This clone was found a few times. One end of the junction fails to match germline, which may point to a read error. The chain recombines TRBV7-9 with TRBJ2-2; 8 bases are a match to TRBD1. This CDR3 is 15 amino acids long. Germline loops: CDR1 SEHNR, CDR2 FQNEAQ (reference sequence). In nucleotides, the CDR3 is TGTTCCAGCACCCTCTCAGGGGGCTTCACCGGGGAGCTGTTTTTT. This sequence encodes CSSTLSGGFTGELFF.

The chain has TRBV7-3 and TRBJ2-1; a weak D match, TRBD1 (5 bases). Trimming shortened V by 4 bases and J by 8 bases, and 9 bases separated the two germline ends. The CDR3 has 12 residues. Germline V gives CDR1 SGHTA, CDR2 FQGTGA. The DNA of the CDR3 is TGTGCCAGCAGCTCTCAGGGTTATGAGCAGTTCTTC. It specifies CASSSQGYEQFF.

The chain combines TRBV19 with TRBJ1-5; 8 positions match TRBD1. This CDR3 comprises 22 residues. Germline V lookup: CDR1 LNHDA, CDR2 SQIVND (reference sequence). Trimming removed 10 bases from V and 2 bases from J; junction bases left unmatched: 31. DNA for the CDR3: TGTGCCACCCAGTTTGGGTCGAGACAGGGGCAAGATTGTGCGTGTGGCAATCAGCCCCAGCATTTT. This encodes CATQFGSRQGQDCACGNQPQHF.

This clone was observed once. The chain joins TRBV11-3 to TRBJ1-4; D is unresolved. The V end was cut by 2 bases, the J end by 8 bases, with 12 bases between. Per germline, CDR1 SGHNT and CDR2 YENEEA. The CDR3 runs to 14 residues. DNA for the CDR3: TGTGCCAGCAGCTTACGCGGGATCGGAGAAAAACTGTTTTTT. Translation gives CASSLRGIGEKLFF.

V gene TRBV2 combines with J gene TRBJ1-2, with 10 positions matching TRBD1. Germline V gene sequence: CDR1 SNHLY, CDR2 FYNNEI. V dropped 6 bases and J dropped 6; count of bases not matched to a gene: 7. CDR3 length: 14 residues. The CDR3 DNA sequence: TGTGCCAGCAGGAGAGACAGGGGGCGGGATGGCTACACCTTC. It encodes CASRRDRGRDGYTF.

This rearrangement joins TRBV7-9 to TRBJ2-1, with a possible D match to TRBD2 (6 bases). There are 15 residues in the CDR3. Germline V gene data show CDR1 as SEHNR and CDR2 as FQNEAQ (reference sequence). Trimming stripped 4 bases from V and 6 bases from J, with 16 bases between. Written as DNA, the CDR3 is TGTGCCAGCAGCTCGGCCGGGAGACGATTCAATGAGCAGTTCTTC. This gives the protein CASSSAGRRFNEQFF.

This clone is a singleton in its sample. The V call is TRBV29-1, the J call TRBJ2-3; D unresolved. The germline V and J ends were trimmed by 6 bases and 5 bases, with 3 bases remaining between them. The germline CDR1 and CDR2 sequences are SQVTM and ANQGSEA. The CDR3 totals 9 residues. The CDR3 DNA sequence: TGCAGCGTCGGAGATACGCAGTATTTT. As protein: CSVGDTQYF.

V and J are TRBV5-1 and TRBJ1-3, with a tentative D call TRBD1 (5 bases). CDR3 length equals 17 residues. The V gene's germline CDR1 is SGHRS and CDR2 YFSETQ. V was trimmed by 5 bases and J by 4 bases, leaving 22 bases between them. The CDR3 bases are TGCGCCAGCAGGTTAGGGGTGGTCCAGGGCGGAGGAAACACCATATATTTT. Translating it yields CASRLGVVQGGGNTIYF.

By its share, this clone is medium-sized (0.01 to 0.1%). J is TRBJ2-7 and V is TRBV14; TRBD1 agrees at 7 bases. CDR3 size: 17 residues. Germline V gene sequence: CDR1 SGHDN, CDR2 FVKESK. The J segment lost 3 bases and the V segment lost 4 bases, leaving 15 bases of the junction unmatched. The CDR3 DNA sequence: TGTGCCAGCAGCCTCCGGGACAGTCTTGCTAGGAGCTACGAGCAGTACTTC. This encodes CASSLRDSLARSYEQYF.

V is TRBV28 and J is TRBJ2-1; 10 bases map to TRBD2. The CDR3 has 15 residues. The germline gives CDR1 MDHEN, CDR2 SYDVKM. V was pared by 3 bases and J by 6 bases, with 5 bases of the junction left unmatched. The CDR3 is CASSLRSGRANEQFF. Here the CDR3 DNA reads TGTGCCAGCAGTTTGAGAAGCGGGAGGGCCAATGAGCAGTTCTTC.

The J gene is TRBJ2-2, the V gene TRBV7-2, with D perhaps matching TRBD1 (7 bases). The V end lost 3 bases, the J end lost 3 bases, and 14 bases lay between the germline ends. There are 16 residues in the CDR3. Germline V lookup: CDR1 SGHTA, CDR2 FQGNSA. The CDR3 reads CASSLRARGDTGELFF. CDR3 sequence (DNA): TGTGCCAGCAGCTTGAGAGCCAGGGGGGACACCGGGGAGCTGTTTTTT.

The sample holds a few counts of this clone. The gene calls are TRBV5-6 and TRBJ2-1; 11 nucleotides match TRBD1. The CDR3 totals 16 residues. Germline V gives CDR1 SGHDT, CDR2 YYEEEE. V gave up 3 bases and J gave up 7 bases; unmatched junction bases: 9. CDR3 sequence (DNA): TGTGCCAGCAGCTCTGACTCGGGACAGGGGGTAAATGAGCAGTTCTTC. Amino acid sequence: CASSSDSGQGVNEQFF.

In this sample, this clone turned up a few times. The chain recombines TRBV10-3 with TRBJ1-1; 7 bases align to TRBD1. The CDR3 extends over 13 amino acids. The germline gives CDR1 ENHRY, CDR2 SYGVKD. The ends lost 6 bases at V and 4 bases at J; junction bases unmatched: 5. As DNA, the CDR3 is TGTGCCATCAGGGGACAGAGGGTCACTGAAGCTTTCTTT. The encoded protein is CAIRGQRVTEAFF.

The chain carries TRBV9 and TRBJ2-2; D may be TRBD1 (6 bases). The V gene lost 3 bases and the J gene lost 4 bases, with 16 bases spanning the gap. Germline CDR1 SGDLS, CDR2 YYNGEE. The CDR3 loop spans 16 amino acids. CDR3 protein: CASSARTQGGTGELFF. In DNA form, the CDR3 reads TGTGCCAGCAGCGCACGGACTCAAGGGGGCACCGGGGAGCTGTTTTTT.

The chain combines TRBV7-9 with TRBJ2-7, with D hard to call. The CDR3 spans 12 residues. Germline V gives CDR1 SEHNR, CDR2 FQNEAQ (reference sequence). With 4 bases removed from V and 5 bases from J, the gap between germline ends came to 9 bases. CDR3 amino acids: CASSSGRHEQYF. As DNA, the CDR3 is TGTGCCAGCAGCTCAGGTCGGCACGAGCAGTACTTC.

The chain recombines TRBV5-4 with TRBJ2-2; D is undetermined. CDR3 length: 12 residues. Germline CDR1 and CDR2: SGHNT and YYREEE (reference sequence). Trimming shortened V by 3 bases and J by 4 bases, and 4 bases separated the two germline ends. The CDR3 coding sequence is TGTGCCAGCAGCTCCCTCACCGGGGAGCTGTTTTTT. It translates to CASSSLTGELFF.

The chain uses TRBV28 and TRBJ2-7; TRBD2 agrees at 9 bases. The CDR3 has 16 residues. The J segment lost 3 bases and the V segment lost 6 bases, leaving 12 bases of the junction unmatched. Per the germline V gene, CDR1 is MDHEN and CDR2 is SYDVKM. The CDR3 DNA follows: TGTGCCAGCAGAGCAACAACCGGGACTAGCTACTACGAGCAGTACTTC. Encoded protein: CASRATTGTSYYEQYF.

Only one count was recorded for this clone. V is TRBV5-1 and J is TRBJ1-2; no firm D call. This CDR3 contains 15 residues. The V gene lost 1 base and the J gene lost 0 bases, with 10 bases spanning the gap. CDR1 is SGHRS, CDR2 YFSETQ, per germline. The CDR3 bases are TGCGCCAGCAGCTTGTTGGGGAGGACTAACTATGGCTACACCTTC. It translates to CASSLLGRTNYGYTF.

The chain is built from TRBV15 and TRBJ2-5, with D tentatively TRBD1 (7 bases). The J call may not be correct, given that the DNA end is closer to TRBJ2-7. Germline CDR1 LNHNV, CDR2 YYDKDF (reference sequence). The CDR3 is made up of 15 amino acids. In DNA form, the CDR3 reads TGTGCCACCAGCAGAGAACCCAGGGGGGCCTACGAGCAGTACTTC. This encodes CATSREPRGAYEQYF.

The chain is built from TRBV1 and TRBJ2-5; TRBD1, the table's D call, was not compared with the DNA. The last part of the DNA fits TRBJ2-7 better; the J call may be wrong. TRBV1 is a documented pseudogene. There are 14 residues in the CDR3. In DNA form, the CDR3 reads TGCACCAGCAGCCGGGACAGGGTTCTCTACGAGCAGTACTTC. This codes for CTSSRDRVLYEQYF.

The rearrangement uses TRBV11-1 and TRBJ2-3; TRBD1 matches at 8 bases. The germline CDR1 and CDR2 sequences are SGHAT and FQDESV (reference sequence). The CDR3 sequence is 14 residues long. V was pared by 6 bases and J by 7 bases, with 9 bases of the junction left unmatched. The chain's CDR3 is CASSFRGPGNTQYF. The CDR3 DNA sequence: TGTGCCAGCAGTTTCAGGGGGCCGGGAAATACGCAGTATTTT.

V gene TRBV7-8 combines with J gene TRBJ2-5; D unclear. Germline lookup yields CDR1 SGHVS and CDR2 FQNEAQ. The CDR3 runs to 11 residues. V shed 3 bases and J shed 5 bases, with 4 bases lying between them. The CDR3 loop is CASSFLETQYF. In nucleotides, the CDR3 is TGTGCCAGCAGCTTTCTGGAGACCCAGTACTTC.

CDR3 nucleotide sequence: TGTGCCAGCAGTTACCTAGGACAGGACGCCAATGGCTACACCTTC. Translated, it gives CASSYLGQDANGYTF. The rearrangement links TRBV6-5 to TRBJ1-2; 7 bases fit TRBD1. Germline lookup yields CDR1 MNHEY and CDR2 SVGAGI. The CDR3 length is 15 residues. The V and J ends lost 2 bases and 6 bases, in that order; junction bases with no gene match: 9.

The V gene is TRBV2, the J gene TRBJ2-7; D might be TRBD1 (5 bases). V was cut by 0 bases and J by 4 bases, with 19 bases left in between. The CDR3 covers 17 residues. CDR1 and CDR2 (germline): SNHLY, FYNNEI. CDR3 in DNA: TGTGCCAGCAGTGAAGCTTTATTGGCAGGGCGTCCGTACGAGCAGTACTTC. Protein: CASSEALLAGRPYEQYF.

This chain connects TRBV7-9 to TRBJ1-1; D is possibly TRBD1 (6 bases). Germline V gene sequence: CDR1 SEHNR, CDR2 FQNEAQ (reference sequence). Trimming removed 6 bases at V and 6 bases at J, with 17 bases between. The CDR3 runs 14 residues. CDR3 nucleotide sequence: TGTGCCAGCAGTTCCGACAGGCGGGTCGCTGAAGCTTTCTTT. As protein: CASSSDRRVAEAFF.